Following are 21 T cell receptor beta chains from one sample sequenced in a study of long-term antiretroviral therapy in people with HIV. This was the immunoSEQ v3.0 assay at survey level. Only in-frame clones appear in the TCRdb table, and some are missing; sequencing was by immunoSEQ multiplex PCR. In the table there are around 18,000 clones, around 74% of which are singletons. Sequencing was performed on unsorted PBMCs, taken at the start of antiretroviral therapy, before treatment. The receptors shown here come from a man between 18 and 29 years old with HIV.

This clone is classed as medium-sized. The genes are TRBV4-1 and TRBJ2-1; the D is unclear. The CDR3 runs 20 residues. From germline, CDR1 is MGHRA and CDR2 YSYEKL. The V gene lost 0 bases and the J gene lost 1 base, with 22 bases spanning the gap. The CDR3 protein is CASSQDIVEERCKSYNEQFF. The CDR3 DNA follows: TGCGCCAGCAGCCAAGATATTGTTGAGGAGCGATGTAAGTCCTACAATGAGCAGTTCTTC.

The chain links TRBV19 to TRBJ2-7; D is perhaps TRBD1 or TRBD2 (5 bases each). This CDR3 has 13 residues. Germline loops: CDR1 LNHDA, CDR2 SQIVND (reference sequence). V was trimmed by 9 bases and J by 6 bases, leaving 18 bases between them. CDR3 DNA sequence: TGTGCCAGCGACCCTGGGGGAGACGGCGAGCAGTACTTC. The encoded protein is CASDPGGDGEQYF.

The chain uses TRBV5-4 and TRBJ1-1, with a possible D match to TRBD1 (5 bases). The CDR3 loop spans 14 amino acids. Germline CDR1 SGHNT, CDR2 YYREEE (reference sequence). V lost 4 bases to trimming and J lost 0 bases, with 10 bases between them. In DNA, the CDR3 is TGTGCCAGCAGCGTCGGGGGGGTGAACACTGAAGCTTTCTTT. It specifies CASSVGGVNTEAFF.

This chain links TRBV5-1 with TRBJ2-2, with 7 positions matching TRBD1. V shed 4 bases, J shed 7 bases, and the junction held 10 bases outside the gene matches. CDR3 length: 15 residues. Germline V gene lookup returns CDR1 SGHRS and CDR2 YFSETQ. The CDR3 DNA reads TGCGCCAGCAGCCCCCACAGGGGTAGTGGCGGGGAGCTGTTTTTT. Protein sequence: CASSPHRGSGGELFF.

V gene TRBV2 combines with J gene TRBJ1-5; D is undetermined. V lost 5 bases to trimming and J lost 7 bases, with 12 bases between them. The germline gives CDR1 SNHLY, CDR2 FYNNEI. The CDR3 spans 13 residues. CDR3 loop: CASSPSPGQPQHF. CDR3 DNA: TGTGCCAGCAGTCCGAGCCCGGGGCAGCCCCAGCATTTT. Using reference TRBV2 and TRBJ1-5 for the parts outside the CDR3, the full variable domain is EPEVTQTPSHQVTQMGQEVILRCVPISNHLYFYWYRQILGQKVEFLVSFYNNEISEKSEIFDDQFSVERPDGSNFTLKIRSTKLEDSAMYFCASSPSPGQPQHFGDGTRLSIL.

The CDR3 protein is CASSAPGTVSYEQYF. The CDR3 DNA sequence: TGTGCCAGCAGCGCGCCCGGGACGGTTTCCTACGAGCAGTACTTC. The J gene is TRBJ2-7, the V gene TRBV6-5; D is perhaps TRBD1 or TRBD2 (5 bases each). The CDR3 totals 15 residues. Between the trimmed V and J ends, which lost 6 bases and 1 base, there was a span of 16 bases. Germline CDR1 and CDR2: MNHEY and SVGAGI.

This clone is medium-sized in the sample. V gene TRBV5-4 combines with J gene TRBJ1-4; a weak D match, TRBD1 (5 bases). The length of the CDR3 is 15 residues. CDR1 and CDR2 from the germline V gene are SGHNT and YYREEE (reference sequence). V lost 0 bases, J lost 1 base, and 7 bases lay in between. The CDR3 sequence is CASSLGGETNEKLFF. The CDR3 nucleotides are TGTGCCAGCAGCTTGGGGGGGGAAACTAATGAAAAACTGTTTTTT.

This clone was seen only once. The chain couples TRBV11-2 to TRBJ1-2; D is possibly TRBD1 (5 bases). The CDR3 is 15 residues long. Germline V gene lookup returns CDR1 SGHAT and CDR2 FQNNGV. V was shortened by 5 bases and J by 4 bases, with 17 bases between the two germline ends. The CDR3 DNA is TGTGCCAGCAGCATCTCGGGACCTGGGGGCTATGGCTACACCTTC. Translating gives CASSISGPGGYGYTF.

The rearrangement links TRBV20-1 to TRBJ2-7; no firm D call. In germline, CDR1 is DFQATT, CDR2 SNEGSKA (reference sequence). Trimming shortened V by 3 bases and J by 3 bases, and 6 bases separated the two germline ends. This CDR3 has 11 residues. In nucleotides, the CDR3 is TGCAGTGCTAGGGGCAACTACGAGCAGTACTTC. This gives the protein CSARGNYEQYF.

The chain carries TRBV7-2 and TRBJ2-7; unclear D gene. CDR1 and CDR2 (germline): SGHTA, FQGNSA. The CDR3 loop spans 11 amino acids. V lost 4 bases and J lost 5, with 6 bases in between. CDR3 in DNA: TGTGCCAGCAGCTCTACCCACGAGCAGTACTTC. Translating it yields CASSSTHEQYF.

The chain joins TRBV28 to TRBJ2-7; D is undetermined. The CDR3 is made up of 15 amino acids. V dropped 4 bases and J dropped 4 bases, with 17 bases sitting between them. Germline-derived CDR1 and CDR2 are MDHEN and SYDVKM. The CDR3 coding sequence is TGTGCCAGCAGTTATAGTACAGTTGCCTTATACGAGCAGTACTTC. Amino acid sequence: CASSYSTVALYEQYF.

This clone was recorded once. This chain uses TRBV18 with TRBJ2-7; D is unresolved. The V end was cut by 1 base, the J end by 6 bases, with 4 bases between. This CDR3 spans 11 amino acids. The germline CDR1 and CDR2 sequences are KGHSH and LQKENI. CDR3: CASSPRIEQYF. The CDR3 DNA is TGTGCCAGCTCACCACGTATCGAGCAGTACTTC.

V usage is TRBV4-3 and J usage is TRBJ1-2, with D possibly matching TRBD1 (5 bases). This CDR3 is built from 16 residues. The V and J ends lost 0 bases and 4 bases respectively, with 15 bases between them. The germline CDR1 and CDR2 sequences are LGHNA and YSLEER. The chain's CDR3 is CASSQDPQEAAYGYTF. The CDR3 region has the DNA TGCGCCAGCAGCCAAGACCCACAGGAGGCTGCCTATGGCTACACCTTC.

The chain links TRBV28 to TRBJ1-2; 7 bases are shared with TRBD1. In germline, CDR1 is MDHEN, CDR2 SYDVKM. The CDR3 contains 17 residues. The V gene end was trimmed by 5 bases and the J gene end by 0 bases; junction bases not matched to a gene: 12. The CDR3 reads CASSPTGTANSNYGYTF. The CDR3 DNA follows: TGTGCCAGCAGTCCAACCGGGACAGCAAATTCTAACTATGGCTACACCTTC.

CDR3 sequence reads: CASSPGTSGSKEQYF. The CDR3 DNA is TGTGCCAGCAGCCCCGGGACTAGCGGGAGTAAAGAGCAGTACTTC. This chain joins TRBV6-5 and TRBJ2-7, with 14 bases lining up with TRBD2. CDR3 length equals 15 residues. V lost 6 bases and J lost 7; bases outside the gene matches: 8. From germline, CDR1 is MNHEY and CDR2 SVGAGI.

The chain is built from TRBV18 and TRBJ2-4; 12 bases fit TRBD1. From germline, CDR1 is KGHSH and CDR2 LQKENI. V gave up 5 bases and J gave up 4 bases; unmatched junction bases: 3. This CDR3 region has 15 residues. CDR3 region: CASSSGQGAKNIQYF. The CDR3 bases are TGTGCCAGCTCATCGGGACAGGGGGCGAAAAACATTCAGTACTTC.

This rearrangement joins TRBV6-6 to TRBJ1-2, with D possibly matching TRBD1 (5 bases). Between the trimmed V and J ends, which lost 2 bases and 12 bases, there was a span of 19 bases. Germline CDR1 and CDR2: MNHNY and SVGAGI (reference sequence). There are 14 residues in the CDR3. CDR3 bases: TGTGCCAGCAGTTACCTCACAGGACCCGAAGACAACACCTTC. It specifies CASSYLTGPEDNTF.

The chain joins TRBV28 to TRBJ2-7, with 11 bases identical to TRBD2. The V gene's germline CDR1 is MDHEN and CDR2 SYDVKM. The CDR3 sequence is 13 residues long. Trimming took 10 bases from V and 2 from J; bases not matched to a gene: 4. The CDR3 DNA is TGTGCCACCTTAGCGGGAGGGCCCTACGAGCAGTACTTC. Translation: CATLAGGPYEQYF.

The chain joins TRBV28 to TRBJ2-7; D gene uncertain. CDR1 and CDR2 (germline): MDHEN, SYDVKM. V was shortened by 4 bases and J by 5 bases, with 18 bases between the two germline ends. The CDR3 contains 15 residues. CDR3 bases: TGTGCCAGCAGTTCCTCAACCCGGATAAGGGACGAGCAGTACTTC. Amino acids: CASSSSTRIRDEQYF.

V and J are TRBV7-8 and TRBJ2-5, with D perhaps TRBD1 or TRBD2 (5 bases each). The V and J ends lost 8 bases and 4 bases respectively, with 14 bases between them. CDR1 is SGHVS, CDR2 FQNEAQ, per germline. The CDR3 covers 13 residues. The CDR3 sequence: CASRYGALETQYF. The DNA for the CDR3 is TGTGCCAGCCGATACGGGGCTTTAGAGACCCAGTACTTC.

The V call is TRBV6-5, the J call TRBJ2-1, with a weak D call TRBD1 (5 bases). The germline V gene has CDR1 MNHEY and CDR2 SVGAGI. The CDR3 contains 15 residues. V lost 2 bases to trimming and J lost 5 bases, with 13 bases between them. The CDR3 sequence: CASSYTSGHNNEQFF. CDR3 bases: TGTGCCAGCAGTTACACTTCAGGACACAACAATGAGCAGTTCTTC.